This T cell receptor (beta chain) was sequenced for a study of CD8 T cells in Susac syndrome. Study-wide results and limits: Acknowledgment was made by the study that its TCR sequencing and HLA analysis involved a relatively small number of individuals.

The multiple sclerosis control group consisted of treatment-naive patients whose relapsing-remitting disease, which was either stable or active, fulfilled revised McDonald criteria. TEMRA cells underwent FACS enrichment and CD8+ and CD4+ T cells underwent negative isolation. CDR3 length: 14 residues. The trim removed 6 bases at V and 5 bases at J, leaving 9 bases unmatched. Germline V gives CDR1 KGHSH, CDR2 LQKENI. Details on this clonotype: The antigen is undetermined.

RNA, at about 0.5 to 1 ug, was reverse transcribed with random hexamers. TCRdb fed the immunoSEQ multiplex PCR reads into MiXCR, producing one record per CDR3 protein. This table holds nearly 200,000 distinct CDR3 sequences, 90% to 95% found once. Sequencing was performed on CD4+ T cells from PBMCs. This chain links TRBV18 with TRBJ2-7; the match to TRBD1 covers 8 bases. This clonotype was obtained from a human donor with multiple sclerosis. DNA for the CDR3: TGTGCCAGCTCCAACCAGACAGGGGTCCACGAGCAGTACTTC. Its translation: CASSNQTGVHEQYF.